A single sample is the source of the 27 T cell receptor beta chains below, sequenced in a study of shared clonotypes between healthy human individuals. Here immunoSEQ multiplex PCR was the method, and the copy in TCRdb shows in-frame clones only, minus some. In the table there are 2 million to 3 million clones, over 85% of which are singletons. The sequencing sample was made of naive CD4+ T cells from PBMCs. The sample's subset: CD45RA+ positively selected. Receptors originate from a man aged 18 to 30 in good health. Some clones in this sample may be carry-over from other donors' samples.

V is TRBV9 and J is TRBJ2-7; D possibly matches TRBD1 or TRBD2 (5 bases each). V dropped 4 bases and J dropped 4 bases, with 15 bases sitting between them. Germline V gene lookup returns CDR1 SGDLS and CDR2 YYNGEE. This CDR3 comprises 14 residues. The DNA of the CDR3 is TGTGCCAGCAGCCCTACCGGGACCCAGTACGAGCAGTACTTC. Residues: CASSPTGTQYEQYF.

This sequence joins TRBV18 and TRBJ1-2; D call uncertain. CDR3 size: 13 residues. The germline V and J ends were trimmed by 5 bases and 8 bases, with 15 bases remaining between them. Germline V gives CDR1 KGHSH, CDR2 LQKENI. The DNA for the CDR3 is TGTGCCAGCTCAACCCGAGGACGCTCGGGCTACACCTTC. It yields the protein CASSTRGRSGYTF.

The chain links TRBV5-4 to TRBJ2-5; D is perhaps TRBD2 (6 bases). With 5 bases removed from V and 2 bases from J, the gap between germline ends came to 10 bases. This CDR3 is built from 13 residues. CDR1 SGHNT and CDR2 YYREEE come from the germline V gene (reference sequence). CDR3 DNA sequence: TGTGCCAGCAGAGCGGGCTTACAAGAGACCCAGTACTTC. It translates to CASRAGLQETQYF.

This chain links TRBV18 with TRBJ2-7, with D perhaps TRBD1 (6 bases). V gave up 3 bases and J gave up 6 bases, with 18 bases separating them. Germline lookup yields CDR1 KGHSH and CDR2 LQKENI. The CDR3 is 15 residues long. CDR3 DNA: TGTGCCAGCTCACCGATAGGGGGTGCTAATCTCGAGCAGTACTTC. Amino acids: CASSPIGGANLEQYF. Full variable domain (outside the CDR3, taken from reference TRBV18 and TRBJ2-7): NAGVMQNPRHLVRRRGQEARLRCSPMKGHSHVYWYRQLPEEGLKFMVYLQKENIIDESGMPKERFSAEFPKEGPSILRIQQVVRGDSAAYFCASSPIGGANLEQYFGPGTRLTVT.

Remarks on this clone: Other DNA sequences within the sample encode an identical CDR3. The chain recombines TRBV6-5 with TRBJ2-7; D unresolved. The CDR3 length is 15 residues. The V and J ends lost 0 bases and 1 base respectively, with 10 bases between them. CDR1 and CDR2 from the germline V gene are MNHEY and SVGAGI. The CDR3 here is CASSYSRVGSYEQYF. CDR3 nucleotide sequence: TGTGCCAGCAGTTACTCTAGGGTCGGATCCTACGAGCAGTACTTC.

The chain employs TRBV19 and TRBJ1-5; TRBD1 agrees at 10 bases. The CDR3 is 19 residues long. The germline CDR1 and CDR2 sequences are LNHDA and SQIVND (reference sequence). Trimming removed 5 bases from V and 0 bases from J; junction bases left unmatched: 13. The CDR3 sequence: CASSSLPGQGIGSNQPQHF. The CDR3 coding sequence is TGTGCCAGTAGTTCACTACCGGGACAGGGGATTGGTAGCAATCAGCCCCAGCATTTT. Full variable domain (rest looked up from reference TRBV19 and TRBJ1-5): DGGITQSPKYLFRKEGQNVTLSCEQNLNHDAMYWYRQDPGQGLRLIYYSQIVNDFQKGDIAEGYSVSREKKESFPLTVTSAQKNPTAFYLCASSSLPGQGIGSNQPQHFGDGTRLSIL.

Only a few counts were recorded for this clone. This specimen includes other DNA sequences encoding the same CDR3. CDR3 nucleotides: TGTGCCTGGAGTGTAAACGGGGAGCTGTTTTTT. This encodes CAWSVNGELFF. The V and J genes are TRBV30 and TRBJ2-2; D ambiguous. V lost 0 bases to trimming and J lost 7 bases, with 3 bases between them. Germline V gene lookup returns CDR1 GTSNPN and CDR2 SVGIG (reference sequence). The CDR3 is made up of 11 amino acids.

The genes are TRBV5-1 and TRBJ2-7; D ambiguous. Trimming left V 0 bases short and J 0 bases short, with 7 bases between. This CDR3 spans 14 amino acids. Germline lookup yields CDR1 SGHRS and CDR2 YFSETQ. The CDR3 spells CASSLGTHSYEQYF. The CDR3 DNA is TGCGCCAGCAGCTTGGGGACCCACTCCTACGAGCAGTACTTC.

The rearrangement links TRBV5-1 to TRBJ1-2, with a tentative D call TRBD1 (6 bases). Germline V lookup: CDR1 SGHRS, CDR2 YFSETQ. Deletions cut 0 bases from V and 6 bases from J, with 18 bases between. This CDR3 region has 16 residues. The CDR3 DNA is TGCGCCAGCAGCTTGGTATTGGCGGGGGCCGCGGATGGCTACACCTTC. This translates into CASSLVLAGAADGYTF.

Points on this clone: Because it lacks the conserved phenylalanine or tryptophan at the end, this CDR3 is likely a read error. The J gene is TRBJ2-2, the V gene TRBV4-2, with 8 bases lining up with TRBD2. V gave up 4 bases and J gave up 5 bases; unmatched junction bases: 12. The CDR3 has 17 amino acids. Germline-derived CDR1 and CDR2 are LGHNA and YNFKEQ. This CDR3 reads CASSPLTGREVTGELFS. CDR3 DNA: TGTGCCAGCAGCCCCTTAACAGGGCGGGAGGTAACCGGGGAGCTGTTTTCT.

The chain recombines TRBV6-6 with TRBJ1-5; no firm D call. Germline values: CDR1 MNHNY, CDR2 SVGAGI (reference sequence). The V and J ends lost 8 bases and 0 bases respectively, with 14 bases between them. The CDR3 extends over 15 amino acids. The CDR3 here is CASRTEGYSNQPQHF. CDR3 DNA: TGTGCCAGCCGGACCGAAGGTTATAGCAATCAGCCCCAGCATTTT.

This chain links TRBV29-1 with TRBJ1-1; TRBD1 matches at 7 bases. Trimming at V came to 3 bases and at J to 5 bases, leaving 12 bases not matched to a gene. The germline CDR1 and CDR2 sequences are SQVTM and ANQGSEA. This CDR3 has 15 residues. The CDR3 region is CSVEDPDRKSTEAFF. CDR3 nucleotide sequence: TGCAGCGTTGAGGACCCGGACAGGAAGAGTACTGAAGCTTTCTTT.

The chain carries TRBV4-2 and TRBJ2-7; D remains ambiguous. This CDR3 has 15 amino acids. V was clipped by 3 bases and J by 0 bases, with 12 bases between them. Germline lookup yields CDR1 LGHNA and CDR2 YNFKEQ. The CDR3 coding sequence is TGTGCCAGCAGCCAGGAACTCCCGAGCTCCTACGAGCAGTACTTC. Protein: CASSQELPSSYEQYF.

The chain recombines TRBV28 with TRBJ2-7, with 16 bases identical to TRBD2. The V segment lost 8 bases and the J segment 3 bases; nucleotides outside the gene matches: 4. The CDR3 sequence is 15 residues long. The germline CDR1 and CDR2 sequences are MDHEN and SYDVKM. CDR3 sequence (DNA): TGTGCCAGCGTGGGGACTAGCGGGAGGGTCTACGAGCAGTACTTC. Its protein product is CASVGTSGRVYEQYF. The variable domain in full, with the rest retrieved from reference TRBV28 and TRBJ2-7, is DVKVTQSSRYLVKRTGEKVFLECVQDMDHENMFWYRQDPGLGLRLIYFSYDVKMKEKGDIPEGYSVSREKKERFSLILESASTNQTSMYLCASVGTSGRVYEQYFGPGTRLTVT.

The rearrangement joins TRBV19 to TRBJ1-1, with D maybe TRBD1 (5 bases). V lost 5 bases and J 4 bases, leaving 20 bases between the germline ends. Germline V CDR1 and CDR2: LNHDA, SQIVND (reference sequence). The CDR3 consists of 16 residues. The CDR3 bases are TGTGCCAGTAGTGCGGACAACGGAATGAGGTCCACTGAAGCTTTCTTT. This sequence encodes CASSADNGMRSTEAFF.

The gene calls are TRBV7-6 and TRBJ2-2, with D tentatively TRBD1 (6 bases). Trimming removed 5 bases at V and 5 bases at J, with 21 bases between. The CDR3 extends over 17 amino acids. Per the germline V gene, CDR1 is SGHVS and CDR2 is FNYEAQ. The DNA for the CDR3 is TGTGCCAGCAGCCAACACCCGGGACCCACAGGGACCGGGGAGCTGTTTTTT. As protein: CASSQHPGPTGTGELFF.

CDR3 region: CASSGQVPPLHF. CDR3 bases: TGTGCCAGCAGTGGGCAGGTCCCACCCCTCCACTTT. V usage is TRBV2 and J usage is TRBJ1-6; D uncertain. CDR3 length: 12 amino acids. Germline values: CDR1 SNHLY, CDR2 FYNNEI. The germline V and J ends were trimmed by 4 bases and 11 bases, with 9 bases remaining between them.

The chain combines TRBV6-1 with TRBJ1-1; D not certain. The V end lost 1 base, the J end lost 6 bases, and 6 bases lay between the germline ends. CDR3 size: 12 residues. The germline gives CDR1 MNHNS, CDR2 SASEGT. The CDR3 spells CASSEGFSEAFF. The CDR3 DNA is TGTGCCAGCAGTGAAGGTTTCTCTGAAGCTTTCTTT.

The chain has TRBV4-1 and TRBJ1-3, with 7 bases fitting TRBD1. The junction had 1 base not matched to a gene; V was cut back by 1 base and J by 1 base. CDR3 length: 15 amino acids. Germline V gene sequence: CDR1 MGHRA, CDR2 YSYEKL. The CDR3 is CASSQGRGSGNTIYF. CDR3 nucleotide sequence: TGCGCCAGCAGCCAAGGCAGGGGGTCTGGAAACACCATATATTTT.

This chain connects TRBV2 to TRBJ2-7, with 14 positions matching TRBD2. The junction had 5 bases not matched to a gene; V was cut back by 7 bases and J by 6 bases. This CDR3 has 14 amino acids. CDR1 SNHLY and CDR2 FYNNEI come from the germline V gene. CDR3 coding DNA: TGTGCCAGCAAGGGGACTAGCGGGAGTGCCGAGCAGTACTTC. This translates into CASKGTSGSAEQYF.

The chain is built from TRBV27 and TRBJ1-1, with 7 bases lining up with TRBD1. The ends lost 2 bases at V and 8 bases at J; junction bases unmatched: 5. From germline, CDR1 is MNHEY and CDR2 SMNVEV (reference sequence). This CDR3 is 13 amino acids long. The CDR3 nucleotides are TGTGCCAGCAGTTTAGGAGAACAGGGGGAAGCTTTCTTT. As protein: CASSLGEQGEAFF.

This clone has just one count. This CDR3 is also generated by other DNA sequences in the sample. The CDR3 loop is CASSPGLAGGVETQYF. Written as DNA, the CDR3 is TGTGCCAGCAGTCCTGGACTAGCGGGAGGTGTGGAGACCCAGTACTTC. The chain links TRBV28 to TRBJ2-5; TRBD2 matches 14 bases. Germline V lookup: CDR1 MDHEN, CDR2 SYDVKM. The length of the CDR3 is 16 residues. V gave up 5 bases and J gave up 5 bases; unmatched junction bases: 7.

This clone has a single count. Other nucleotide sequences from this sample produce the same CDR3. The V and J genes are TRBV5-1 and TRBJ2-1, with 7 bases identical to TRBD1. CDR1 is SGHRS, CDR2 YFSETQ, per germline. The ends lost 1 base at V and 4 bases at J; junction bases unmatched: 2. The CDR3 runs to 14 residues. The CDR3: CASSLTGVYNEQFF. DNA for the CDR3: TGCGCCAGCAGCTTGACAGGGGTTTACAATGAGCAGTTCTTC.

This chain uses TRBV19 with TRBJ2-7; TRBD1 matches 9 bases. V was pared by 6 bases and J by 6 bases, with 9 bases of the junction left unmatched. The CDR3 extends over 14 amino acids. Per germline, CDR1 LNHDA and CDR2 SQIVND (reference sequence). The CDR3 bases are TGTGCCAGTAGCGACCGGGACAGGGTTAGCGAGCAGTACTTC. Its translation: CASSDRDRVSEQYF.

V and J are TRBV6-1 and TRBJ2-3; possibly TRBD2 for D (6 bases). The CDR3 covers 15 residues. CDR1 is MNHNS, CDR2 SASEGT, per germline. Trimming took 2 bases from V and 3 from J, leaving 12 bases between them. This CDR3 reads CASSEISGATDTQYF. CDR3 in DNA: TGTGCCAGCAGTGAAATTAGCGGTGCTACAGATACGCAGTATTTT.

The chain links TRBV19 to TRBJ2-7; 7 nucleotides line up with TRBD1. V lost 5 bases and J lost 9; bases outside the gene matches: 10. Germline V gene lookup returns CDR1 LNHDA and CDR2 SQIVND (reference sequence). The CDR3 totals 13 residues. Written as DNA, the CDR3 is TGTGCCAGTAGTCCGGGACAGAGTTTCGGGCAGTACTTC. Protein sequence: CASSPGQSFGQYF.

The V call is TRBV5-8, the J call TRBJ1-1, with TRBD1 as a possible D gene (6 bases). Germline CDR1 SGHTS, CDR2 YDEGEE. V was trimmed by 0 bases and J by 4 bases, leaving 13 bases between them. The CDR3 totals 15 residues. CDR3 DNA: TGTGCCAGCAGCTTGGCCGCGGGGGCGGGCACTGAAGCTTTCTTT. Translating it yields CASSLAAGAGTEAFF.